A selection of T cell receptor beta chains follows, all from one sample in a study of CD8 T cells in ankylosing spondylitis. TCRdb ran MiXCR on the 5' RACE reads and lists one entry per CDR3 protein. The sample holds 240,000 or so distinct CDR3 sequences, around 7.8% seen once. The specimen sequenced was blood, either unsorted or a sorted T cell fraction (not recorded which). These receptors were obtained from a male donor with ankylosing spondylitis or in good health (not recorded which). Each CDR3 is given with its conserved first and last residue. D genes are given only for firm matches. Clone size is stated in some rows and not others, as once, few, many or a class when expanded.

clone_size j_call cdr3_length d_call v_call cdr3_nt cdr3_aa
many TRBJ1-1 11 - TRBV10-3 TGTGCCTCCCGGACCGAGATGGGGGCTTTCTTT CASRTEMGAFF
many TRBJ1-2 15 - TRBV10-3 TGTGCCATCAGTGAAGGGCGCCAGTCGATCTATGGCTACACCTTC CAISEGRQSIYGYTF
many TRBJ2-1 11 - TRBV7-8 TGTGCCAGCAGCTTAGTCGTAGCCCAGTTCTTC CASSLVVAQFF
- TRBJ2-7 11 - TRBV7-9 TGTGCCAGCAGCTTCCAGAACGAGCAGTACTTC CASSFQNEQYF
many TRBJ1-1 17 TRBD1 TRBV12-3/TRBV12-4 TGTGCCAGCAGTTTACCGGGGACAGGGAGTGGTGCCACTGAAGCTTTCTTT CASSLPGTGSGATEAFF
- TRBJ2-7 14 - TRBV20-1 TGCAGTGCTAGAGGGGAACACGCGGCCTCCGAGCAGTACTTC CSARGEHAASEQYF
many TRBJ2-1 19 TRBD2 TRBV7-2 TGTGCCAGCAGCTTAGCGCGCTTTACCTCAGCGGGGGCTTACAATGAGCAGTTCTTC CASSLARFTSAGAYNEQFF
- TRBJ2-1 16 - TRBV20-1 TGCAGTGCTAGAGATTTCAGGGGTTCCTTCTACAATGAGCAGTTCTTC CSARDFRGSFYNEQFF
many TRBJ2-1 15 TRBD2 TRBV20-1 TGCAGTGCTAGAGACCGACTAGCGGGAGTAGGTGAGCAGTTCTTC CSARDRLAGVGEQFF
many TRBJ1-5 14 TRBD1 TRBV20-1 TGCAGTGCAAAAGACAGGGCGAACAATCAGCCCCAGCATTTT CSAKDRANNQPQHF
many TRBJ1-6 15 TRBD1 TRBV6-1 TGTGCCAGCGGGGGACAGGGGGCGAGGAATTCACCCCTCCACTTT CASGGQGARNSPLHF
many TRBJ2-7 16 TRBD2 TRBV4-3 TGCGCCAGCAGCCAGGCCTCTAGCGGGGGCTTTTACGAGCAGTACTTC CASSQASSGGFYEQYF
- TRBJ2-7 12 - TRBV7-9 TGTGCCAGCAGCTTAGAGGTTTACGAGCAGTACTTC CASSLEVYEQYF
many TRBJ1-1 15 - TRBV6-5 TGTGCCAGCAGTTACTCCTCCCATATTAACACTGAAGCTTTCTTT CASSYSSHINTEAFF
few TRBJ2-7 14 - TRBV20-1 TGCAGTGCTAGAGCACCCGCGGCGGACTACGAGCAGTACTTC CSARAPAADYEQYF
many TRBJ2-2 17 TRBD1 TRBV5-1 TGCGCCAGCAGCTTGGAGCGTGTAGGGGGCCCAACCGGGGAGCTGTTTTTT CASSLERVGGPTGELFF
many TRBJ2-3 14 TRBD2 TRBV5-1 TGCGCCAGCGGTAACGGGGGGATTTCAGATACGCAGTATTTT CASGNGGISDTQYF
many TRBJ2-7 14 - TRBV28 TGTGCCAGCAGTTTGGCAGGGCGAGCCTACGAGCAGTACTTC CASSLAGRAYEQYF
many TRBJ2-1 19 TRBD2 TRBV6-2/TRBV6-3 TGTGCCAGCAGTTACTCGAAGAGGAGCGGAGCGGGGGGCCGAAATGAGCAGTTCTTC CASSYSKRSGAGGRNEQFF
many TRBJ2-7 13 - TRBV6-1 TGTGCCAGCAGTGGCCGGGTAGCCTACGAGCAGTACTTC CASSGRVAYEQYF
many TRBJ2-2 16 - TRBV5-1 TGCGCCAGCAGCTTCTACCCGGGTTCGAACACCGGGGAGCTGTTTTTT CASSFYPGSNTGELFF
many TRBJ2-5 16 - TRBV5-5 TGTGCCAGCAGCCTGAGGGCTAGTGCAAATCAAGAGACCCAGTACTTC CASSLRASANQETQYF
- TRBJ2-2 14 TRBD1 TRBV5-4 TGTGCCAGCAGCTTGAGACAGGGGATCGGGGAGCTGTTTTTT CASSLRQGIGELFF
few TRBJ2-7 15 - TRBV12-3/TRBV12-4 TGTGCCAGCAGTTCCCCGGACCACAATTCCTACGAGCAGTACTTC CASSSPDHNSYEQYF
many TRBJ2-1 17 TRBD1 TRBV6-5 TGTGCCAGCAGTTCATCGGGACAGGGGTTCTCCTACAATGAGCAGTTCTTC CASSSSGQGFSYNEQFF
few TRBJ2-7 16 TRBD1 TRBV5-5 TGTGCCAGCAGCTTGCGGCGGTCAGGGGGCTCCTACGAGCAGTACTTC CASSLRRSGGSYEQYF
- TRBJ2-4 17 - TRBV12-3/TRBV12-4 TGTGCCAGCAGTTTCGATGGACAGAGGATAGCCAAAAACATTCAGTACTTC CASSFDGQRIAKNIQYF